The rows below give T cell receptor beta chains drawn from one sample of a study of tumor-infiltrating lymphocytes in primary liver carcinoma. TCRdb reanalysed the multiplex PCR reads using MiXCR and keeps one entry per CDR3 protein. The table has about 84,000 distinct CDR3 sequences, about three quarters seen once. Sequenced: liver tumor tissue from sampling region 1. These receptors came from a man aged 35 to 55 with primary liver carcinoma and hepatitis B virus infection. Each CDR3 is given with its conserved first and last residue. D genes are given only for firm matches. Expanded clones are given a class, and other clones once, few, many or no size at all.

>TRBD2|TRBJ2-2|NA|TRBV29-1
CSVKDAAGANGELFF
TGCAGCGTCAAAGACGCCGCGGGAGCCAACGGGGAGCTGTTTTTT
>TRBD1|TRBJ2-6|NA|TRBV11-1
CASNYLPGQGIVKGASVLTF
TGTGCCAGCAACTACCTTCCTGGACAGGGGATTGTAAAGGGGGCCAGCGTCCTGACTTTC
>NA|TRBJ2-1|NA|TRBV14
CTSSQDHYYDEQFF
TGTACCAGCAGCCAAGATCATTACTACGATGAGCAGTTCTTC
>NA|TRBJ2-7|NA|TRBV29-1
CNVGPEQGYEQYF
TGCAACGTAGGCCCGGAACAGGGTTACGAGCAGTACTTC
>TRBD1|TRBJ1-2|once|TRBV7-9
CAIRPTGIYGYTF
TGTGCCATCAGGCCGACAGGGATTTATGGCTACACCTTC
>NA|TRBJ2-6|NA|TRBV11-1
CASSPRRSRVNSGANVLTF
TGTGCCAGCAGCCCCCGGAGGAGCCGTGTTAACTCTGGGGCCAACGTCCTGACTTTT
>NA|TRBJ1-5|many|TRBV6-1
CASSEAVRGVQPQHF
TGTGCCAGCAGTGAAGCCGTAAGAGGGGTTCAGCCCCAGCATTTT
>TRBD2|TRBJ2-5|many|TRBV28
CASSSGLAEETQYF
TGTGCCAGCAGTTCCGGACTAGCTGAAGAGACCCAGTACTTC
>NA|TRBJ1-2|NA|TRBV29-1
CSAWICEVGYTF
TGCAGCGCTTGGATATGCGAGGTTGGCTACACCTTC
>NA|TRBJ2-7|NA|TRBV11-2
CATSLTGNAYEQYF
TGTGCCACCAGCTTAACTGGCAATGCCTACGAGCAGTACTTT
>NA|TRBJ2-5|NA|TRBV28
CANRSTGEETQYF
TGTGCCAACAGATCTACAGGTGAAGAGACCCAGTACTTC
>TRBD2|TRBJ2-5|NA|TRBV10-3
CAISRASGQETQYF
TGTGCCATCAGTAGGGCTAGCGGCCAAGAGACCCAGTACTTC
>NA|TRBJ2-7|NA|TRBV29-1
CTVEGDGTYEQYF
TGCACCGTTGAAGGTGACGGGACCTACGAGCAGTACTTC
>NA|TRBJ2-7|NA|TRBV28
CASNLGGLRDEQYF
TGTGCCAGCAATCTAGGGGGTTTGAGAGACGAGCAGTACTTC
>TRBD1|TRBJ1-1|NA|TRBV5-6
CANSLEVSDRGRSTEAFF
TGTGCCAACAGCTTGGAAGTTAGTGACAGGGGGCGAAGCACTGAAGCTTTCTTT
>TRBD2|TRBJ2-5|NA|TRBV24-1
CATERAGEEAQYF
TGTGCCACCGAACGTGCGGGAGAGGAGGCCCAGTACTTC
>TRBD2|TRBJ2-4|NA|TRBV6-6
CATMWGELAGEEDIQYF
TGTGCCACGATGTGGGGGGAACTAGCGGGAGAAGAGGACATTCAGTACTTC
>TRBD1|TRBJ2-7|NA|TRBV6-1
CASSVLLGTGGSEQYF
TGTGCCAGCAGTGTCCTTCTCGGGACAGGGGGTAGCGAGCAGTACTTC
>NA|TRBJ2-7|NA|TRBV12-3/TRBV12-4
CASSPTRGWEQYF
TGTGCCAGCAGTCCCACCCGGGGATGGGAGCAGTACTTC
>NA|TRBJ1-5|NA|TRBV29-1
CSVFSRDGSNQLQHF
TGCAGCGTCTTCTCCCGGGACGGTAGCAATCAGCTCCAACATTTT
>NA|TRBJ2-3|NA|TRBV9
CASSVAGCGAHF
TGTGCTAGCAGCGTGGCGGGGTGTGGGGCCCATTTT
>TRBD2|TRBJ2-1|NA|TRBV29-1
CSILAGGRGQFF
TGCAGCATTCTAGCGGGAGGTAGGGGGCAGTTCTTC
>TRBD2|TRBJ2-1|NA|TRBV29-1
CSVVDGTSGGNEQFF
TGCAGCGTTGTAGACGGGACTAGCGGGGGCAATGAGCAGTTCTTC
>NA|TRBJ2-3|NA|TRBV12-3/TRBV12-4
CASRPQVSGPQYF
TGTGCCAGCAGACCCCAAGTGTCGGGGCCCCAGTATTTT
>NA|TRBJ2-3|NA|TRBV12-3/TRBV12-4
CASNFVGRIDGTQYF
TGTGCCAGTAATTTCGTCGGCAGGATAGATGGAACGCAGTATTTT
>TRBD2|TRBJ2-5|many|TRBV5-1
CASSRLSGSEETQYF
TGCGCCAGCAGCCGATTAAGCGGGAGCGAAGAGACCCAGTACTTC
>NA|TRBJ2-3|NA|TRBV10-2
CATPPGLPLAYTQYF
TGCGCCACTCCACCTGGACTTCCGTTGGCATATACGCAGTATTTT
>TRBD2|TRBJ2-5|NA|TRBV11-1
CASSSTWTSWRVVETQYF
TGTGCCAGCAGCTCTACCTGGACTAGCTGGAGGGTCGTGGAGACCCAGTACTTC
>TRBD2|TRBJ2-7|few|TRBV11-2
CASSQGLEDSPFYEQYF
TGCGCCAGCAGCCAGGGACTAGAGGATTCCCCTTTCTACGAGCAGTACTTC
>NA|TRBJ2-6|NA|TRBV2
CASSDVSGANVLTF
TGTGCCAGTAGTGACGTCTCTGGGGCCAATGTCCTGACTTTC
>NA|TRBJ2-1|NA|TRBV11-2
CARSSAGPRNEQFF
TGTGCCAGAAGTTCAGCGGGCCCAAGGAATGAGCAGTTCTTC